What follows describes a single T cell receptor beta chain. Its specificity is unknown. These data originate in a study of T cell responses to AZD1222 COVID-19 vaccine. Whole-study findings and limits: Dominant CD4 TCR responses targeted spike regions 160-218 and 743-854. Only a handful of AZD1222 recipients tested seropositive at baseline.

Profiling relied on immunoSEQ multiplex PCR, and the TCRdb table lists in-frame clones only, not all of them. The sample has some 200,000 clones, roughly 92% seen once. From germline, CDR1 is MDHEN and CDR2 SYDVKM. The V end was cut by 5 bases, the J end by 6 bases, with 14 bases between. The CDR3 contains 15 residues. The clonotype was recovered from an adult who received the AZD1222 COVID-19 vaccine. This material consisted of peripheral blood, taken 28 days after the second AZD1222 dose. The gene calls are TRBV28 and TRBJ2-6; D may be TRBD2 (6 bases). This chain's CDR3 is CASSRGALAANVLTF. The CDR3 bases are TGTGCCAGCAGTCGCGGGGCTCTGGCGGCCAACGTCCTGACTTTC.